This T cell receptor beta chain was obtained from a study of low-dose radiotherapy and immunotherapy resistance in tumors (dated by TCRdb to about 2022). With regard to the full study: Patients in Cohort 1 were given 0.5 Gy per fraction every 2 weeks, and the prescribed total PTV dose was 6.5 Gy. For Cohort 2, the dose was 1 Gy per fraction given every two weeks, adding up to 13 Gy in total across 26 weeks. Eight patients were included in the translational analysis, namely three from the first dose cohort plus the first five from the second dose cohort. The trial did not randomize participants into treatment groups. Every two weeks, patients got intravenous cyclophosphamide at 200 mg/m2, given one day ahead of each radiation and immunotherapy administration. Patients took aspirin 300 mg orally once daily for four cycles, starting on cycle 1 day 1. Nivolumab and ipilimumab were both given intravenously, with nivolumab at a 240 mg flat dose every two weeks and ipilimumab at 1 mg/kg every six weeks.

This clonotype appeared many times. Its antigen is not yet known. Base qualities were left out, and no much larger clone turns up one base away. These reads were obtained on an Illumina HiSeq 2500. To make first-strand cDNA, Superscript III was used along with a set of TRAV- and TRBV-specific primers so that both the TCRalpha and TCRbeta chains were covered. A roughly 19-cycle PCR with Phusion amplified the TCRs, pairing a constant-region primer with the adapter that was attached to the V primers. The isolated mRNA was amplified using the MessageAmp II aRNA Amplification Kit, with in vitro transcription performed for approximately 16 hours at 37 degrees C. The Dynabeads mRNA DIRECT Purification Kit was used to isolate the mRNA for TCR sequencing. A second approximately 23-cycle Phusion PCR added indexed Illumina adapters, and products were purified with AMPure XP beads. The authors' analysis ran thus. Using custom Perl scripts, TCR sequences encoding the same protein were pooled, out-of-frame sequences were removed, and the abundance of each clonotype was computed. TCR sequences supported by only a single read were excluded from analysis. Among the metrics used to describe the repertoires were Shannon entropy, Gini index, clonality, richness, and the frequency of TCRs shared between repertoires. TCRdb reprocessed the public reads (quality trimming at Q25 with fastp, clone calling with MiXCR) and kept in-frame beta chains. Every distinct CDR3 protein forms one entry, paired with its most common genes and DNA. The V and J calls here are based on TCRdb, not the publication. The sample data list tens of thousands of distinct CDR3 sequences, and around 30% of these were observed just once. The top ten clonotypes cover roughly 3.5% of the sample.

Germline trimming amounts to 2 bases on V and 1 base on J, with 4 as the count of junction bases outside the gene matches. The CDR3 runs 16 amino acids, cysteine and phenylalanine included. Kept here is only the CDR3 DNA, which spans 48 bases and is read in frame from base 1. For CDR1 and CDR2, the germline V gene lists MNHEY and SVGEGT. Sample time point, as interpreted from the label and publication: before trial treatment. Donors were enrolled in RACIN, a single-arm phase I dose-escalation trial in which nivolumab, ipilimumab, aspirin, low-dose cyclophosphamide and low-dose radiotherapy were combined. Patients were eligible if they had advanced solid tumors that were TIL-negative.

The clonotype was recovered from a male donor with gallbladder cancer. Here the sequenced sample was PBMCs, taken before treatment. The chain is encoded by TRBV6-2 or TRBV6-3 joined to TRBJ2-5; 10 bases in between match TRBD2. The DNA reads TGTGCCAGCAGTTACGCGGTAGCGGGGGGCCAAGAGACCCAGTACTTC. This codes for CASSYAVAGGQETQYF.